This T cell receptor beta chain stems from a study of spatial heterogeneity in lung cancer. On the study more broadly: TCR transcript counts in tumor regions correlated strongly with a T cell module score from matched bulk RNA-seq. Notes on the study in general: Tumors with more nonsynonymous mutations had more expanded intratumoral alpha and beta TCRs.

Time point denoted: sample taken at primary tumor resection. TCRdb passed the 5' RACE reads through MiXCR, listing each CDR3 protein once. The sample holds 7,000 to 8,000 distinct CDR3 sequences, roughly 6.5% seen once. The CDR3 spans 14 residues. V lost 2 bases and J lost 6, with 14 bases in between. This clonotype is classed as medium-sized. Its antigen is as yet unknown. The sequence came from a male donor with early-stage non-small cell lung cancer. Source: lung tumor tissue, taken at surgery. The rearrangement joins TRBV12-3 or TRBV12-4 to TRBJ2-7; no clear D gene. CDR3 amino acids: CASSLPNHRGEQYF. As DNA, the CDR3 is TGTGCCAGCAGTTTACCCAATCACAGAGGCGAGCAGTACTTC.